This passage covers 23 T cell receptor beta chains from one sample sequenced in a study of yellow fever vaccine responses in identical twins. In TCRdb, the RT-PCR reads were re-called with MiXCR into one record per CDR3 protein. The repertoire holds approximately 4,000 distinct CDR3 sequences, roughly 70% seen once, with about 7.5% in the top ten. The sequencing here drew on T cells from blood (PBMCs), unsorted or a sorted subset (not recorded which), taken before or after yellow fever vaccination (not recorded which). The receptors come from a woman aged 18 to 35 who received the yellow fever vaccine.

CDR3 bases: TGCAGCGTTGTGGGTAGCGGCTCCTACGAGCAGTACTTC. Protein sequence: CSVVGSGSYEQYF. The chain uses TRBV29-1 and TRBJ2-7; maybe TRBD2 (6 bases). The CDR3 totals 13 residues. V lost 4 bases and J lost 0, with 10 bases in between. In germline, CDR1 is SQVTM, CDR2 ANQGSEA.

This chain joins TRBV13 and TRBJ2-7; TRBD2 aligns across 7 bases. CDR3 length equals 14 residues. Germline V CDR1 and CDR2: PRHDT, FYEKMQ (reference sequence). J was trimmed by 2 bases and V by 5 bases; bases with no gene match: 6. CDR3 in amino acids: CASSRSGATYEQYF. The CDR3 nucleotides read TGTGCCAGCAGCAGAAGCGGGGCCACCTACGAGCAGTACTTC.

The rearrangement uses TRBV5-6 and TRBJ1-1, with D possibly matching TRBD1 (6 bases). The CDR3 is 14 residues long. Germline V lookup: CDR1 SGHDT, CDR2 YYEEEE. V lost 4 bases, J lost 1 base, and 11 bases lay in between. This CDR3 is CASSPQGGNTEAFF. The CDR3 bases are TGTGCCAGCAGCCCACAGGGAGGGAACACTGAAGCTTTCTTT. The variable domain in full, with the rest retrieved from reference TRBV5-6 and TRBJ1-1, is DAGVTQSPTHLIKTRGQQVTLRCSPKSGHDTVSWYQQALGQGPQFIFQYYEEEERQRGNFPDRFSGHQFPNYSSELNVNALLLGDSALYLCASSPQGGNTEAFFGQGTRLTVV.

V and J are TRBV15 and TRBJ1-5; 9 bases are a match to TRBD1. The length of the CDR3 is 16 residues. Per the germline V gene, CDR1 is LNHNV and CDR2 is YYDKDF (reference sequence). The V segment lost 1 base and the J segment 4 bases; nucleotides outside the gene matches: 5. The CDR3 region has the DNA TGTGCCACCAGCAGAGGAGTACAGGGGGCTAATCAGCCCCAGCATTTT. Its protein product is CATSRGVQGANQPQHF.

This chain uses TRBV10-3 with TRBJ2-7; D perhaps matches TRBD2 (5 bases). V was trimmed by 6 bases and J by 3 bases, leaving 15 bases between them. The CDR3 spans 14 residues. Per the germline V gene, CDR1 is ENHRY and CDR2 is SYGVKD. Here the CDR3 DNA reads TGTGCCATCAGACCTCGGGGATCCTACTACGAGCAGTACTTC. Its translation: CAIRPRGSYYEQYF.

This sequence joins TRBV20-1 and TRBJ2-1; D uncertain. Germline CDR1 is DFQATT and CDR2 is SNEGSKA (reference sequence). Trimming left V 0 bases short and J 5 bases short, with 8 bases between. CDR3 length: 13 amino acids. The DNA for the CDR3 is TGCAGTGCTAGAGAACCGAACGACAATGAGCAGTTCTTC. Translated: CSAREPNDNEQFF.

V and J are TRBV10-3 and TRBJ2-1; the match to TRBD2 covers 8 bases. The length of the CDR3 is 14 residues. Germline assignment: CDR1 ENHRY and CDR2 SYGVKD. V shed 6 bases and J 4 bases; nucleotides not matched to a gene: 5. The DNA of the CDR3 is TGTGCCATCAGCCGGACTAGCCCTTACAATGAGCAGTTCTTC. Translating gives CAISRTSPYNEQFF.

The V call is TRBV25-1, the J call TRBJ2-1; D possibly corresponds to TRBD1 (5 bases). Germline CDR1 reads MGHDK; CDR2 reads SYGVNS. V dropped 5 bases and J dropped 7 bases, with 12 bases sitting between them. This CDR3 is built from 13 residues. CDR3 sequence: CASSLGAGNEQFF. Here the CDR3 DNA reads TGTGCCAGCAGTCTTGGGGCCGGGAATGAGCAGTTCTTC.

The chain has TRBV4-3 and TRBJ2-2; perhaps D is TRBD1 or TRBD2 (6 bases each). Trimming removed 0 bases from V and 6 bases from J, with 14 bases in between. Per the germline V gene, CDR1 is LGHNA and CDR2 is YSLEER. This CDR3 is 16 amino acids long. The chain's CDR3 is CASSQDLGGAPGELFF. CDR3 nucleotides: TGCGCCAGCAGCCAAGACTTGGGGGGCGCTCCCGGGGAGCTGTTTTTT.

The chain uses TRBV7-9 and TRBJ2-3, with a possible D match to TRBD1 (5 bases). The CDR3 has 12 amino acids. Germline V lookup: CDR1 SEHNR, CDR2 FQNEAQ (reference sequence). V dropped 4 bases and J dropped 4 bases, with 6 bases sitting between them. In DNA, the CDR3 is TGTGCCAGCAGCTCACAGGCAGATACGCAGTATTTT. The encoded protein is CASSSQADTQYF.

This CDR3 reads CASSQVYSNQPQHF. The CDR3 nucleotides are TGCGCCAGCAGCCAAGTGTATAGCAATCAGCCCCAGCATTTT. The chain is built from TRBV4-1 and TRBJ1-5; D unclear. Germline V gene data show CDR1 as MGHRA and CDR2 as YSYEKL. The CDR3 has 14 residues. With 1 base removed from V and 0 bases from J, the gap between germline ends came to 4 bases.

V usage is TRBV19 and J usage is TRBJ2-1; D call uncertain. V lost 3 bases, J lost 2 bases, and 11 bases lay in between. Germline values: CDR1 LNHDA, CDR2 SQIVND (reference sequence). The CDR3 sequence is 15 residues long. The CDR3, as DNA: TGTGCCAGTAGTATCTCTGGAGAACCCTACAATGAGCAGTTCTTC. Amino acid sequence: CASSISGEPYNEQFF. Together with reference TRBV19 and TRBJ2-1, the CDR3 gives the full variable domain: DGGITQSPKYLFRKEGQNVTLSCEQNLNHDAMYWYRQDPGQGLRLIYYSQIVNDFQKGDIAEGYSVSREKKESFPLTVTSAQKNPTAFYLCASSISGEPYNEQFFGPGTRLTVL.

This clonotype was counted a single time. J is TRBJ2-7 and V is TRBV19, with unresolved D. The germline V and J ends were trimmed by 10 bases and 5 bases, with 9 bases remaining between them. The CDR3 loop spans 10 amino acids. The germline gives CDR1 LNHDA, CDR2 SQIVND (reference sequence). CDR3 amino acids: CATRKDEQYF. In nucleotides, the CDR3 is TGTGCCACCCGCAAAGACGAGCAGTACTTC. The complete variable domain, with remaining parts taken from reference TRBV19 and TRBJ2-7, reads DGGITQSPKYLFRKEGQNVTLSCEQNLNHDAMYWYRQDPGQGLRLIYYSQIVNDFQKGDIAEGYSVSREKKESFPLTVTSAQKNPTAFYLCATRKDEQYFGPGTRLTVT.

CDR3 protein: CASRWPLEETQYF. The CDR3 DNA reads as TGTGCCAGCAGATGGCCCCTGGAGGAGACCCAGTACTTC. This sequence joins TRBV6-1 and TRBJ2-5; D is uncertain. In germline, CDR1 is MNHNS, CDR2 SASEGT. The CDR3 is 13 residues long. Trimming pared 6 bases from V and 5 bases from J, leaving 13 bases between.

The chain couples TRBV11-1 to TRBJ2-1; D is unclear. Germline assignment: CDR1 SGHAT and CDR2 FQDESV (reference sequence). The ends were cut back, 4 bases at V and 3 bases at J, with 19 bases in the middle. CDR3 length equals 17 residues. CDR3: CASSSPWAGRLYNEQFF. The CDR3 DNA is TGTGCCAGCAGCTCCCCGTGGGCAGGCCGCCTCTACAATGAGCAGTTCTTC.

The CDR3 sequence: CASSGGYTEAFF. Here the CDR3 DNA reads TGCGCCAGCAGCGGGGGGTACACTGAAGCTTTCTTT. The V and J genes are TRBV4-1 and TRBJ1-1; maybe TRBD1 (5 bases). V was shortened by 5 bases and J by 3 bases, with 7 bases between the two germline ends. CDR3 length: 12 residues. Germline V gene data show CDR1 as MGHRA and CDR2 as YSYEKL.

CDR3 bases: TGTGCCAGCAGCCCGGACTATTTGGATGAGCAGTTCTTC. As protein: CASSPDYLDEQFF. The chain joins TRBV7-6 to TRBJ2-1; tentatively, D is TRBD2 (6 bases). V was pared by 5 bases and J by 8 bases, with 13 bases between. The CDR3 covers 13 residues. The germline CDR1 and CDR2 sequences are SGHVS and FNYEAQ.

V and J are TRBV6-1 and TRBJ2-1; possibly TRBD1 or TRBD2 for D (6 bases each). Germline V lookup: CDR1 MNHNS, CDR2 SASEGT. Trimming pared 5 bases from V and 3 bases from J, leaving 20 bases between. The CDR3 has 17 residues. For the CDR3, the DNA is TGTGCCAGCAGTACCACTGGGGGCCAAGCGGGCTACAATGAGCAGTTCTTC. Amino acid sequence: CASSTTGGQAGYNEQFF.

V usage is TRBV11-1 and J usage is TRBJ2-5; TRBD2 matches at 7 bases. The CDR3 runs to 17 residues. CDR1 and CDR2 (germline): SGHAT, FQDESV (reference sequence). Unmatched junction bases numbered 12, after V lost 4 bases and J lost 1 base. DNA of the CDR3: TGTGCCAGCAGCTCTAGGGATCGGGGACTACCCCAAGAGACCCAGTACTTC. Amino acids: CASSSRDRGLPQETQYF.

The chain carries TRBV12-3 or TRBV12-4 and TRBJ2-7; TRBD2 matches at 7 bases. The trim removed 3 bases at V and 4 bases at J, leaving 3 bases unmatched. CDR3 size: 13 residues. The CDR3 DNA reads TGTGCCAGCAGTTTTCTAGCGGCTTACGAGCAGTACTTC. Its translation is CASSFLAAYEQYF.

J is TRBJ1-5 and V is TRBV11-1, with D possibly being TRBD1 (6 bases). With 1 base removed from V and 0 bases from J, the gap between germline ends came to 13 bases. There are 17 residues in the CDR3. Per the germline V gene, CDR1 is SGHAT and CDR2 is FQDESV (reference sequence). The CDR3 DNA reads TGTGCCAGCAGCTTAGTGAGACAGGTGGATAGCAATCAGCCCCAGCATTTT. As protein: CASSLVRQVDSNQPQHF.

The V call is TRBV27, the J call TRBJ2-2; perhaps TRBD1 as D (5 bases). There are 13 residues in the CDR3. Germline V lookup: CDR1 MNHEY, CDR2 SMNVEV (reference sequence). Trimming pared 2 bases from V and 5 bases from J, leaving 6 bases between. The chain's CDR3 is CASSLGHTGELFF. The CDR3 region has the DNA TGTGCCAGCAGTTTAGGACATACCGGGGAGCTGTTTTTT.

Details on this clonotype: At one end the junction does not follow the germline gene, possibly because of a read error. The genes are TRBV15 and TRBJ2-1; D unresolved. The length of the CDR3 is 14 residues. The germline CDR1 and CDR2 sequences are LNHNV and YYDKDF (reference sequence). CDR3 loop: CATRRLLDYNEQFF. CDR3 nucleotide sequence: TGTGCCACCCGCAGGTTATTGGACTACAATGAGCAGTTCTTC. Based on the CDR3 plus reference TRBV15 and TRBJ2-1, the full variable domain is DAMVIQNPRYQVTQFGKPVTLSCSQTLNHNVMYWYQQKSSQAPKLLFHYYDKDFNNEADTPDNFQSRRPNTSFCFLDIRSPGLGDTAMYLCATRRLLDYNEQFFGPGTRLTVL.